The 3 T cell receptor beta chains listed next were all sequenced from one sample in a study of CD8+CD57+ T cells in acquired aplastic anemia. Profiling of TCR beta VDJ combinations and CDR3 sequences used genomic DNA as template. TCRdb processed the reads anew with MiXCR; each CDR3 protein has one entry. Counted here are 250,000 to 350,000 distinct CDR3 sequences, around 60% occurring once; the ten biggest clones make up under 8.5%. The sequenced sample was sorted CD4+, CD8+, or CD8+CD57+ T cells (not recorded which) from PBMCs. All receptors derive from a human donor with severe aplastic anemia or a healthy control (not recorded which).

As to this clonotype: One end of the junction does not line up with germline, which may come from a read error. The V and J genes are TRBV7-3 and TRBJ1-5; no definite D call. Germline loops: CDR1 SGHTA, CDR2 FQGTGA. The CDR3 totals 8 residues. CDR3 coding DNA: TGTGCCAGCAGCTTAATCGAGTTT. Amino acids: CASSLIEF.

CDR3 nucleotides: TGCAGTGCCAGCAGCTTACCACACAGCGCCTACGAGCAGTACTTC. Protein sequence: CSASSLPHSAYEQYF. V gene TRBV20-1 combines with J gene TRBJ2-7; D unresolved. The CDR3 extends over 15 amino acids. Trimming cost V 6 bases and J 2 bases, with 20 bases left between them. Germline V gives CDR1 DFQATT, CDR2 SNEGSKA (reference sequence).

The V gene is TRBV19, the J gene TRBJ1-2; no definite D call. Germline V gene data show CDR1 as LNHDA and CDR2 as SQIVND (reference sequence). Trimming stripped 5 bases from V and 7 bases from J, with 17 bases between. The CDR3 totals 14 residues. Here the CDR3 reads CASSPQTVNGGYTF. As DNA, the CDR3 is TGTGCCAGTAGTCCCCAGACTGTTAACGGTGGCTACACCTTC.